This paragraph reports one TCR beta chain. Its antigen is currently unknown. The germline gene is not matched at one end of the junction; a read error may be the cause. CDR1 SGHRS and CDR2 YFSETQ come from the germline V gene. This CDR3 spans 17 amino acids. The source of the sample is a study of blood T cells in healthy people across ages. Study-level results: Researchers deemed the diversity estimates from one million T cells underestimates.

Using a J-beta primer mix together with a sample-barcoded 5' primer, a second PCR was run for 7 to 11 cycles. TCRdb re-called the 5' RACE reads through MiXCR, storing one row per CDR3 protein. The sample shows approximately 1.5 million distinct CDR3 sequences, roughly 30% of them seen only once. Sequencing was performed on blood. This sequence was found in a woman in her twenties or thirties in good health. The chain carries TRBV5-1 and TRBJ2-1, with D uncertain. In DNA form, the CDR3 reads TGCGCCGGCAGCTCAATCCCTTTGACGGTCCCCTCCAATCAGCAGTTCTTC. This gives the protein CAGSSIPLTVPSNQQFF. Supplemented by reference TRBV5-1 and TRBJ2-1, the full variable domain reads KAGVTQTPRYLIKTRGQQVTLSCSPISGHRSVSWYQQTPGQGLQFLFEYFSETQRNKGNFPGRFSGRQFSNSRSEMNVSTLELGDSALYLCAGSSIPLTVPSNQQFFGPGTRLTVL.